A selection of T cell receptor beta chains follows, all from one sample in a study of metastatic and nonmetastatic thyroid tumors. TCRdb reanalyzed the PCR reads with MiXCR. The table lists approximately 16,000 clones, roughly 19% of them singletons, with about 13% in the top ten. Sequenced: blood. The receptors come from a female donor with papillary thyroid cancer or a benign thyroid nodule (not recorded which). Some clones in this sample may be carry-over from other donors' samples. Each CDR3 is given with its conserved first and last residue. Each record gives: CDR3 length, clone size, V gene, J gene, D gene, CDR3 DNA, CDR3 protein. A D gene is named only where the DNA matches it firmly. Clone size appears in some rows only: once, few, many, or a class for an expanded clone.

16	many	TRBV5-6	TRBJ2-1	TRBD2	TGTGCCAGCAGCTTGGGGCTAGCGGGATCCTACAATGAGCAGTTCTTC	CASSLGLAGSYNEQFF
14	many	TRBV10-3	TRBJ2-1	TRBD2	TGTGCCATCACGAGGGAGGGCCCGGGCAATGAGCAGTTCTTC	CAITREGPGNEQFF
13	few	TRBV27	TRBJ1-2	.	TGTGCCAGCATCTTCGAGGGTAACTATGGCTACACCTTC	CASIFEGNYGYTF
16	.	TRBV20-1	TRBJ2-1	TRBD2	TGCAGTGCTAGGGGAATTTTAGCGGGAGTGAACAATGAGCAGTTCTTC	CSARGILAGVNNEQFF
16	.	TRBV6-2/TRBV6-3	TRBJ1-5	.	TGTGCCAGCAGTTACGGCGGACATTTTAGCAACCAGCCCCGGCATTTT	CASSYGGHFSNQPRHF
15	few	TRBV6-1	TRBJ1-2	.	TGTGCCAGCACGGCAGGGAGCTCCGGGGACTATGGCTACACCTTC	CASTAGSSGDYGYTF
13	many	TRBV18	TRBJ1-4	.	TGTGCCAGCTCACTGAAGCAAGATGAAAAACTGTTTTTT	CASSLKQDEKLFF
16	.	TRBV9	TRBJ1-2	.	TGTGTCAGCAGCGTAGGGGCAGGGCCAACTAACTATGGCTACACCTTC	CVSSVGAGPTNYGYTF
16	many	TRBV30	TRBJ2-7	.	TGTGCCTGGAGTCTCCTTCGAGGGGTGAGGACCTACGAGCAGTACTTC	CAWSLLRGVRTYEQYF
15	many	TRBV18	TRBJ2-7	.	TGTGCCAGCTCACCGGCCAGGGGACTTACCTACGAGCAGTACTTC	CASSPARGLTYEQYF
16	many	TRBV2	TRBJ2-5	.	TGTGCCAGCAGGGGGGGGAGGGGGACAGGTCAAGAGACCCAGTACTTC	CASRGGRGTGQETQYF
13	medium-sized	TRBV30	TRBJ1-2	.	TGTGCCTGGAGGCGCGTGGGGCAAGGTGGCTACACCTTC	CAWRRVGQGGYTF
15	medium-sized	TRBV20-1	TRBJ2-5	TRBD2	TGCAGTGCTACCGGACTAGCGGGAATCGGGGAGACCCAGTACTTC	CSATGLAGIGETQYF
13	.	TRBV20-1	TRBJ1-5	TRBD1	TGCAGTGCCACAGGGGGCGGCAATCAGCCCCAACATTTT	CSATGGGNQPQHF
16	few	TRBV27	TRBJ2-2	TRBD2	TGTGCCAGCAGTCCCTCGGTTAGCGGGAGTCACGGGGAGCTGTTTTTT	CASSPSVSGSHGELFF
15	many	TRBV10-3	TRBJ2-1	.	TGTGCCATCAGTGAATCTGTAGGGTCCTACAATGAGCAGTTCTTC	CAISESVGSYNEQFF
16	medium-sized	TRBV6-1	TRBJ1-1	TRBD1	TGTGCCAGCAGTACAGGGGACTCCAACTCGAACACTGAAGCTTTCTTT	CASSTGDSNSNTEAFF
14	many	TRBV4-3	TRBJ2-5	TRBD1	TGCGCCAGCAGCAGAACAGGGGGCCGGGAGACCCAGTACTTC	CASSRTGGRETQYF
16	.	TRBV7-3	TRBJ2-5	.	TGTGCCAGCAGCTTATATGTTATCGGGTTCCAAGAGACCCAGTACTTC	CASSLYVIGFQETQYF
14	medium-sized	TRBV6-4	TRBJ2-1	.	TGTGCCAGCAGTGATGGTTCTTCGGCAGGGGAGCAGTTCTTC	CASSDGSSAGEQFF
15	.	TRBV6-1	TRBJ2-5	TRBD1	TGTGCCAGCACTACCTCCCCCGGGTCAGGGGGGACCCAGTACTTC	CASTTSPGSGGTQYF
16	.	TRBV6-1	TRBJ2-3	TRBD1	TGTGCCAGCAGTGAAGGGGACAGGGTTAAAACAGATACGCAGTATTTT	CASSEGDRVKTDTQYF
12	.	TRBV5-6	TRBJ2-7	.	TGTGCCAGCAGCGACCAGACTTCTCGGGAGTACTTC	CASSDQTSREYF
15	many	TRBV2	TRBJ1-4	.	TGTGCCAGCAGTGGGACAGATTCCACTTATGAAAAACTGTTTTTT	CASSGTDSTYEKLFF
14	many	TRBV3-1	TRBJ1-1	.	TGTGCCAGCAGCCGCCGGACAGTGAACACTGAAGCTTTCTTT	CASSRRTVNTEAFF
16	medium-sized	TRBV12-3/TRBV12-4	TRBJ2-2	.	TGTGCCAGCGCATTCGTGAGGGCCTTAGACACCGGGGAGCTGTTTTTT	CASAFVRALDTGELFF
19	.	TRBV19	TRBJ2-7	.	TGTGCCAGTAGTCCCGGGGGCGGGGGTTTATTCGTTCCGAACTACGAGCAGTACTTC	CASSPGGGGLFVPNYEQYF
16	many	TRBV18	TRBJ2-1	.	TGTGCCAGCTCGGAGGGACAGCTAGACTCCTACAATGAGCAGCTCTTC	CASSEGQLDSYNEQLF
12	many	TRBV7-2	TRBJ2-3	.	TGTGCCAGCAGCTCCAGGGCAGATACGCAGTATTTT	CASSSRADTQYF
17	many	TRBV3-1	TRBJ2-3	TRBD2	TGTGCCAGCAGCCAAGAAAAGGACGGGAGGTTTGCAGATACGCAGTATTTT	CASSQEKDGRFADTQYF
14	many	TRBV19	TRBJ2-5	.	TGTGCCAGTAGAATGACAGGCGCAGAAGAGACCCAGTACTTC	CASRMTGAEETQYF
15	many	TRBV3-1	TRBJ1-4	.	TGTGCCAGCAGCCGCAGGGGAGTCACTAATGAAAAACTGTTTTTT	CASSRRGVTNEKLFF
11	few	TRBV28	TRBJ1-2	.	TGCCAGCAACACCTTCTCGCCGGCTACACCTTC	CQQHLLAGYTF
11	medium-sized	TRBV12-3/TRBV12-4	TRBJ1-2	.	TGTGCCAGCGGGGAGGGCTATGGCTACACCTTC	CASGEGYGYTF
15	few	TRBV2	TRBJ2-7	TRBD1	TGTGCCATCAGTGTAGGGGACAGCCCTACAGACGAGCAGTACTTC	CAISVGDSPTDEQYF
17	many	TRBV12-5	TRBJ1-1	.	TGTGCTAGTGGCCTGCAAGAGACAGGAACCATGAACACTGAAGCTTTCTTT	CASGLQETGTMNTEAFF
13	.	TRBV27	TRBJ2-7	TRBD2	TGTGCCAGCCAGGCGGGACTAGCCTTCGAGCAGTACTTC	CASQAGLAFEQYF
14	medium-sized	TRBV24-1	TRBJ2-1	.	TGTGCCACCAGCTTAGGGGGGAGGTACAATGAGCAGTTCTTC	CATSLGGRYNEQFF
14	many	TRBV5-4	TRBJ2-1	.	TGTGCCAGCACCTGGGGTGGTTCCTACAATGAGCAGTTCTTC	CASTWGGSYNEQFF
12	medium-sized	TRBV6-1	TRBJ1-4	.	TGTGCCAGCAGTAGGGGACGTGAAAAACTGTTTTTT	CASSRGREKLFF
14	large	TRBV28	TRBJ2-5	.	TGTGCCAGCAGTTTGTTGGCGGGTGGGGAGACCCAGTACTTC	CASSLLAGGETQYF
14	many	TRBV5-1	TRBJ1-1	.	TGCGCCAGCAGCTCGTTAACCCGGGTCACTGAAGCTTTCTTT	CASSSLTRVTEAFF
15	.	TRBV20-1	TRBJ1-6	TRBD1	TGCAGTGCTAGACAGGGGGTTAGTAACGATTCACCCCTCCACTTT	CSARQGVSNDSPLHF